This TCR beta chain stems from a study of T cells after yellow fever vaccination (dated by TCRdb to about 2019). Context from the whole study: The SMART-Seq v4 Ultra Low Input RNA kit was used to prepare libraries from fractions with low cell numbers. To follow T-cell clones before and after primary and booster YFV17D yellow fever vaccination, bulk TCR alpha and beta repertoires were sequenced over time. The cohort comprised two healthy male donors, one aged 18 to 30 and one aged 30 to 40 years. Blood was drawn at multiple timepoints before and after primary and secondary immunization, with bulk PBMC replicates and cell subsets isolated. Findings and caveats that apply to the study as a whole: Computational filtering was needed because FACS-sorted repertoires could contain abundant contaminating clonotypes from the bulk population. A small share of clonotypes was detected in both CD4 and CD8 compartments, with the overlap likely arising from convergent recombination. The study included only two donors, which limits how far the findings can be generalized. The secondary T-cell response was weaker than the primary response but faster, peaking on day 5 instead of day 15. Most clones expanded after primary vaccination were re-detected after the booster (almost 97% of CD4 and 88% of CD8), suggesting broad memory maintenance.

The treatment or condition tag for this specimen amounts to: live attenuated yellow fever vaccine strain. A standard Ficoll-Paque protocol was used to isolate PBMCs from peripheral blood. Dynabeads CD4 and CD8 positive selection kits were used to isolate CD4 and CD8 T-cell fractions. TriZol was used to extract RNA from bulk PBMCs, from CD4 and CD8 fractions, and from dextramer-positive and dextramer-negative fractions. In this sample, this clonotype turned up many times. No antigen is known for it. No clone much larger than this one lies a single base away; base qualities are absent. Synthesis of TCR cDNA relied on 5'RACE template switching, a step that introduced a universal primer site along with unique molecular identifiers. Priming for cDNA synthesis came from both the TCR alpha and TCR beta constant segments. Two PCR steps were used to amplify libraries, with sample barcodes and sequencing adapters being added in the second step. Sequencing of libraries was done on Illumina HiSeq 2500 (2x100 bp) or NovaSeq (2x150 bp). The authors' pipeline ran thus. MIGEC handled demultiplexing of reads and collapsing into UMI consensus sequences, while MiXCR performed V(D)J alignment. Clonotypes responding to the vaccine were identified with edgeR on replicate PBMC samples, with the criteria of FDR below 0.01 and a log2 fold change above 5 up to day 15. CD4 or CD8 identity was assigned to each bulk clonotype according to whether the clonotype was present at higher abundance in the sequenced CD4 repertoire or the sequenced CD8 repertoire. TCRdb redid the processing of the public reads, applying fastp at Q25 and MiXCR, and retained in-frame beta chains. Every entry covers one CDR3 protein and lists the most common genes and DNA from its rows. These V and J calls originate from TCRdb's pipeline instead of the authors' own analysis. The sample records more than 110,000 distinct CDR3 sequences, about 6.9% of which are singletons. Of the sample, approximately 0.67% is held by the ten largest clones.

A distance of 19 bases separates the germline ends of V and J, which lose 1 base and 4 bases respectively. Sequences SGHTA (CDR1) and FQGNSA (CDR2) are obtained from the germline V gene. The CDR3 measures 17 amino acids from cysteine to phenylalanine. The entry retains the CDR3 DNA only, 51 bases that are in frame from base 1. The chain uses TRBV7-2 and TRBJ1-1, and possibly TRBD1, on 6 matching bases. The sequences come from CD4+ T cells sorted from PBMCs, collected 10 days after the yellow fever booster vaccination. The source is a man aged 30 to 45 who received the YFV17D yellow fever vaccine. The CDR3 loop reads CASSLGWSGGRSTEAFF. The nucleotide sequence is given as TGTGCCAGCAGCTTAGGCTGGTCGGGGGGGCGAAGCACTGAAGCTTTCTTT.